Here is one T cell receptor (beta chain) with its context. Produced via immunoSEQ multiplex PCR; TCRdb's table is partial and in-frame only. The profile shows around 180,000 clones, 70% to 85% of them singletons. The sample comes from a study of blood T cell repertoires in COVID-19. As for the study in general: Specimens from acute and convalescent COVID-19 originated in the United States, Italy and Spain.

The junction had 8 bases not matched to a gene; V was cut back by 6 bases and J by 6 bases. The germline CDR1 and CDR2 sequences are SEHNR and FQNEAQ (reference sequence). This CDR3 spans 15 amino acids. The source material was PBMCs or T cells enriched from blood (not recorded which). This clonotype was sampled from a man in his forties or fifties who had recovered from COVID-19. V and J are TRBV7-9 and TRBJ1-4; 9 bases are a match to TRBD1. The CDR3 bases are TGTGCCAGCAGAGTTACAGGGGGCGCGGATGAAAAACTGTTTTTT. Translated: CASRVTGGADEKLFF.